Listed below are T cell receptor beta chains from one sample, sequenced in a study of Ad26.COV2.S vaccination and SARS-CoV-2 variants. TCRdb keeps only in-frame clones here, not all; method: immunoSEQ multiplex PCR. Of some 350,000 clones in the sample, around 90% were seen once. Sequenced here: peripheral blood, sampled in a trial of Ad26.COV2.S vaccine versus placebo. The receptors shown here come from a person aged 18-60 years who received the Ad26.COV2.S COVID-19 vaccine or a placebo. The CDR3 runs from the conserved cysteine through the conserved F or W. The D gene is left open where the match is weak. Clone size is not always given. Where it is, it says once, few, many or a class for expanded clones.

cdr3_length	d_call	v_call	j_call	clone_size	cdr3_aa	cdr3_nt
14	TRBD2	TRBV24-1	TRBJ2-1	NA	CATSLGLANNEQFF	TGTGCCACCAGTTTGGGACTAGCTAACAATGAGCAGTTCTTC
16	NA	TRBV27	TRBJ1-5	NA	CASSPAGGGRNQPQHF	TGTGCCAGCAGTCCCGCCGGGGGGGGCCGTAATCAGCCCCAGCATTTT
15	TRBD1	TRBV18	TRBJ1-5	NA	CASSHGTGDYQPQHF	TGTGCCAGCTCACACGGGACAGGGGACTATCAGCCCCAGCATTTT
14	TRBD2	TRBV4-3	TRBJ2-2	NA	CASSRGLLTGELFF	TGCGCCAGCAGCCGGGGACTACTCACCGGGGAGCTGTTTTTT
13	NA	TRBV5-1	TRBJ1-1	NA	CASKSSANTEAFF	TGCGCCAGCAAGAGCTCGGCGAACACTGAAGCTTTCTTT
17	TRBD1	TRBV6-1	TRBJ2-5	NA	CASSEPSGGGMGETQYF	TGTGCCAGCAGTGAACCTTCAGGGGGCGGTATGGGGGAGACCCAGTACTTC
13	NA	TRBV10-3	TRBJ1-6	NA	CAISERVESPLHF	TGTGCCATCAGTGAAAGGGTGGAGTCACCCCTCCACTTT
14	NA	TRBV2	TRBJ1-1	NA	CASSGWAGYTEAFF	TGTGCCAGCAGTGGCTGGGCCGGGTACACTGAAGCTTTCTTT
13	NA	TRBV29-1	TRBJ1-4	NA	CSVEVGARNRLFF	TGCAGCGTTGAAGTAGGGGCCCGTAATCGGCTGTTTTTT
14	NA	TRBV11-2	TRBJ2-3	NA	CASSPGTRTDTQYF	TGTGCCAGCAGCCCCGGGACCCGCACAGATACGCAGTATTTT
13	NA	TRBV7-2	TRBJ1-1	NA	CASSFWGSPEAFF	TGTGCCAGCAGTTTTTGGGGGTCACCTGAAGCTTTCTTT
14	NA	TRBV7-9	TRBJ1-2	NA	CASSLDGGDYGYTF	TGTGCCAGCAGCTTAGACGGAGGGGACTATGGCTACACCTTC
12	NA	TRBV12-3/TRBV12-4	TRBJ1-1	NA	CASSFPAEGAFF	TGTGCCAGCAGTTTCCCGGCCGAGGGAGCTTTCTTT
15	NA	TRBV9	TRBJ1-2	NA	CASSPGVRGNYGYTF	TGTGCCAGCAGCCCTGGAGTAAGGGGTAACTATGGCTACACCTTC
19	NA	TRBV5-1	TRBJ2-2	NA	CASSLGPGGSGGHTGELFF	TGCGCCAGCAGCTTGGGGCCAGGGGGTAGCGGAGGGCACACCGGGGAGCTGTTTTTT
12	NA	TRBV19	TRBJ1-1	NA	CASSIPGASAFF	TGTGCCAGTAGTATACCCGGGGCCTCGGCTTTCTTT
11	TRBD2	TRBV6-5	TRBJ2-4	NA	CASTRGGIQYF	TGTGCCAGCACCCGGGGGGGCATTCAGTACTTC
16	NA	TRBV4-1	TRBJ1-5	NA	CASSQEWGLGNQPQHF	TGCGCCAGCAGCCAAGAATGGGGGCTCGGCAATCAGCCCCAGCATTTT
12	NA	TRBV28	TRBJ2-2	NA	CASSSLIEELFF	TGTGCCAGCAGTTCCCTCATCGAGGAGCTGTTTTTT
13	NA	TRBV18	TRBJ1-4	NA	CASSPPAREKLFF	TGTGCCAGCTCACCACCGGCCAGGGAAAAACTGTTTTTT
14	NA	TRBV5-4	TRBJ2-5	NA	CASSLDIPRETQYF	TGTGCCAGCAGCTTGGATATCCCCCGGGAGACCCAGTACTTC
16	NA	TRBV19	TRBJ2-3	NA	CASSTHLFQGTDTQYF	TGTGCCAGTAGTACCCACCTGTTCCAGGGCACAGATACGCAGTATTTT
18	NA	TRBV7-9	TRBJ1-1	NA	CASSSSVIQVKSDTEAFF	TGTGCCAGCAGCTCGTCAGTCATCCAGGTTAAGTCGGACACTGAAGCTTTCTTT
14	NA	TRBV3-1/TRBV3-2	TRBJ2-2	NA	CASSLGLKTGELFF	TGTGCCAGCAGCCTCGGACTTAAAACCGGGGAGCTGTTTTTT
11	NA	TRBV20-1	TRBJ2-2	NA	CSARGTGELFF	TGCAGTGCTAGGGGCACCGGGGAGCTGTTTTTT
17	TRBD1	TRBV6-6	TRBJ1-1	NA	CASSRPGQGSFVAEAFF	TGTGCCAGCAGTCGACCGGGACAGGGGTCGTTCGTGGCTGAAGCTTTCTTT
15	TRBD1	TRBV6-6	TRBJ2-2	NA	CASSPRDRGTGELFF	TGTGCCAGCAGCCCCCGGGACAGGGGAACCGGGGAGCTGTTTTTT
19	NA	TRBV6-2/TRBV6-3	TRBJ2-1	NA	CASSYPGVASEVSYNEQFF	TGTGCCAGCAGTTACCCCGGGGTGGCTAGTGAGGTGTCCTACAATGAGCAGTTCTTC
20	NA	TRBV19	TRBJ1-1	once	CASSTSLISGSREMNTEAFF	TGTGCCAGTAGTACCTCTTTAATTTCAGGGAGTCGAGAGATGAACACTGAAGCTTTCTTT
16	NA	TRBV6-2/TRBV6-3	TRBJ1-1	NA	CASSSPPYDGDTEAFF	TGTGCCAGCAGTTCCCCCCCCTATGACGGAGACACTGAAGCTTTCTTT
10	TRBD2	TRBV20-1	TRBJ2-5	NA	CSAGGETQYF	TGCAGTGCGGGGGGGGAGACCCAGTACTTC
12	NA	TRBV5-5	TRBJ1-5	NA	CASSFPGEPQHF	TGTGCCAGCAGCTTCCCGGGGGAGCCCCAGCATTTT
14	NA	TRBV6-6	TRBJ2-5	NA	CASSASTARETQYF	TGTGCCAGCAGTGCCAGCACAGCAAGGGAGACCCAGTACTTC
14	NA	TRBV7-9	TRBJ1-6	NA	CASSRDRQNSPLHF	TGTGCCAGCAGCCGTGACAGACAGAATTCACCCCTCCACTTT
14	TRBD1	TRBV5-1	TRBJ1-2	few	CASSLGDRNYGYTF	TGCGCCAGCAGCTTGGGGGACAGGAACTATGGCTACACCTTC
16	TRBD2	TRBV5-1	TRBJ2-7	NA	CASSLVPSGDSYEQYF	TGCGCCAGCAGCTTGGTTCCTAGCGGGGACTCCTACGAGCAGTACTTC
14	NA	TRBV7-9	TRBJ2-1	few	CASLQTPAYNEQFF	TGTGCCAGCCTGCAGACGCCGGCCTACAATGAGCAGTTCTTC
11	NA	TRBV6-2/TRBV6-3	TRBJ2-2	NA	CASSQQGELFF	TGTGCCAGCAGCCAACAGGGGGAGCTGTTTTTT
14	TRBD2	TRBV19	TRBJ2-1	NA	CASSPGGWYNEQFF	TGTGCCAGTAGTCCGGGAGGATGGTACAATGAGCAGTTCTTC
16	TRBD1	TRBV4-3	TRBJ1-4	NA	CASSQEKGTDSEKLFF	TGCGCCAGCAGCCAAGAAAAGGGGACAGATTCTGAAAAACTGTTTTTT
17	NA	TRBV7-9	TRBJ1-1	NA	CASSLRRSGGMNTEAFF	TGTGCCAGCAGCTTAAGGCGCTCGGGGGGCATGAACACTGAAGCTTTCTTT
15	TRBD1	TRBV6-5	TRBJ1-5	few	CASSRTSGGPQPQHF	TGTGCCAGCAGCCGAACATCAGGGGGTCCTCAGCCCCAGCATTTT
15	TRBD1	TRBV19	TRBJ2-7	NA	CASRSTGGRAYEQYF	TGTGCCAGTAGATCGACAGGGGGTCGAGCCTACGAGCAGTACTTC
13	TRBD1	TRBV12-3/TRBV12-4	TRBJ1-1	NA	CASSTGTATEAFF	TGTGCCAGCAGTACCGGGACAGCCACTGAAGCTTTCTTT
19	NA	TRBV5-5	TRBJ2-1	many	CASRPGPTLDTSSYNEQFF	TGTGCCAGCAGGCCGGGACCCACCCTTGACACCAGCTCCTACAATGAGCAGTTCTTC
12	NA	TRBV7-9	TRBJ1-1	NA	CASSLYGEKAFF	TGTGCCAGCAGCTTATACGGGGAAAAGGCTTTCTTT
14	NA	TRBV6-2/TRBV6-3	TRBJ1-2	NA	CASSYSGGNHGYTF	TGTGCCAGCAGTTACTCGGGGGGGAACCATGGCTACACCTTC
17	TRBD1	TRBV18	TRBJ2-1	NA	CASSPKGSGTGTHEQFF	TGTGCCAGCTCACCAAAGGGCTCCGGGACAGGGACACATGAGCAGTTCTTC
14	NA	TRBV2	TRBJ2-1	once	CASSDEESSGGEFF	TGTGCCAGCAGTGATGAGGAATCGTCAGGTGGGGAGTTCTTC
14	TRBD1	TRBV19	TRBJ1-4	NA	CASTVQGGGEKLFF	TGTGCCAGTACCGTTCAGGGGGGCGGTGAAAAACTGTTTTTT
15	NA	TRBV7-2	TRBJ2-2	NA	CASSLKRANTGELFF	TGTGCCAGCAGCTTAAAAAGAGCCAATACCGGGGAGCTGTTTTTT
15	NA	TRBV5-6	TRBJ1-2	NA	CASSLDMSGFYGYTF	TGTGCCAGCAGCTTGGATATGTCAGGGTTCTATGGCTACACCTTC
11	NA	TRBV6-1	TRBJ1-1	NA	CASSEGTEAFF	TGTGCCAGCAGTGAGGGGACGGAAGCTTTCTTT
13	NA	TRBV6-5	TRBJ2-3	once	CASGRERTDTQYF	TGTGCCAGCGGCCGGGAGAGGACAGATACGCAGTATTTT
16	TRBD1	TRBV29-1	TRBJ1-1	NA	CSVPPGDSSQRDEAFF	TGCAGCGTACCCCCGGGGGACAGTTCTCAGAGGGATGAAGCTTTCTTT
15	NA	TRBV5-1	TRBJ2-7	NA	CASSLRIGTMNEQYF	TGCGCCAGCAGCCTCAGGATTGGGACAATGAACGAGCAGTACTTC